Each of the 10 T cell receptor beta chains below was sequenced from the same sample in a study of shared clonotypes between healthy human individuals. The repertoire was sequenced with immunoSEQ multiplex PCR; TCRdb's copy has only in-frame clones and lacks some. The sample lists about 520,000 clones, about 72% occurring once. Sequencing was performed on PBMCs. Receptors originate from a woman in her thirties or forties in good health. Some clones in this sample may be carry-over from other donors' samples.

This sequence joins TRBV7-9 and TRBJ1-1; the match to TRBD1 covers 8 bases. The V segment lost 2 bases and the J segment 5 bases; nucleotides outside the gene matches: 7. The V gene's germline CDR1 is SEHNR and CDR2 FQNEAQ (reference sequence). The CDR3 is 15 amino acids. The CDR3 protein is CASSLYPRGRTEAFF. CDR3 sequence (DNA): TGTGCCAGCAGCTTATACCCCAGGGGGCGGACTGAAGCTTTCTTT.

The chain recombines TRBV18 with TRBJ2-5, with unresolved D. V lost 3 bases, J lost 5 bases, and 10 bases lay in between. In germline, CDR1 is KGHSH, CDR2 LQKENI. The CDR3 is 13 residues long. The CDR3 region is CASSPGRRETQYF. In DNA form, the CDR3 reads TGTGCCAGCTCACCTGGGCGCCGGGAGACCCAGTACTTC.

In this sample, this clone turned up a few times. The V gene is TRBV7-9, the J gene TRBJ1-2; 8 bases match TRBD1. J was trimmed by 12 bases and V by 4 bases; bases with no gene match: 16. Germline-derived CDR1 and CDR2 are SEHNR and FQNEAQ (reference sequence). This CDR3 is built from 15 residues. The CDR3 DNA reads TGTGCCAGCAGCTCTACAGTGGGACAGGACACCATTAACACCTTC. Protein product: CASSSTVGQDTINTF.

This sequence joins TRBV4-1 and TRBJ2-7, with 9 positions matching TRBD2. J lost 6 bases, V lost 0 bases, and 12 bases had no gene match. The CDR3 runs to 17 residues. CDR1 and CDR2 from the germline V gene are MGHRA and YSYEKL. The CDR3 loop reads CASSQDLGAGGRGEQYF. In nucleotides, the CDR3 is TGCGCCAGCAGCCAAGACCTGGGGGCGGGAGGGCGAGGCGAGCAGTACTTC.

About this clone itself: This may arise from a read error, as a much more abundant clone is one base away. The chain links TRBV11-2 to TRBJ1-2; D is uncertain. CDR3 length: 12 amino acids. Deletions cut 3 bases from V and 0 bases from J, with 2 bases between. Germline CDR1 and CDR2: SGHAT and FQNNGV. The CDR3 reads CASSFTNYGYTF. The CDR3 DNA reads as TGTGCCAGCAGCTTTACTAACTATGGCTACACCTTC.

V gene TRBV7-9 combines with J gene TRBJ2-1, with TRBD2 matching 13 bases. CDR1 is SEHNR, CDR2 FQNEAQ, per germline (reference sequence). The CDR3 runs to 16 residues. With 4 bases clipped from V and 4 bases from J, the junction kept 4 bases outside the gene matches. CDR3 amino acids: CASSYRTSGGYNEQFF. For the CDR3, the DNA is TGTGCCAGCAGCTATCGGACTAGCGGGGGATACAATGAGCAGTTCTTC. The full variable domain, its missing parts supplied by reference TRBV7-9 and TRBJ2-1, is DTGVSQNPRHKITKRGQNVTFRCDPISEHNRLYWYRQTLGQGPEFLTYFQNEAQLEKSRLLSDRFSAERPKGSFSTLEIQRTEQGDSAMYLCASSYRTSGGYNEQFFGPGTRLTVL.

V and J are TRBV6-5 and TRBJ1-4, with TRBD1 as a possible D gene (5 bases). V gave up 1 base and J gave up 11 bases, with 11 bases separating them. CDR3 length: 13 residues. The V gene's germline CDR1 is MNHEY and CDR2 SVGAGI. The chain's CDR3 is CASSYFRGEKLFF. CDR3 DNA sequence: TGTGCCAGCAGTTACTTTAGGGGTGAGAAACTGTTTTTT.

The chain has TRBV30 and TRBJ2-7, with TRBD1 matching 9 bases. CDR1 is GTSNPN, CDR2 SVGIG, per germline (reference sequence). The CDR3 spans 11 residues. CDR3 DNA sequence: TGTGCCTGGAGGAGGACAGGGGCCCTTTCCGTC. Translation: CAWRRTGALSV.

The chain recombines TRBV11-3 with TRBJ2-3; TRBD1 might be the D (6 bases). CDR3 length: 15 residues. Per the germline V gene, CDR1 is SGHNT and CDR2 is YENEEA. Between the trimmed V and J ends, which lost 5 bases and 0 bases, there was a span of 12 bases. The CDR3 here is CASSALGQSTDTQYF. The CDR3 DNA reads TGTGCCAGCAGCGCACTCGGACAGAGCACAGATACGCAGTATTTT.

The gene calls are TRBV10-2 and TRBJ2-1; TRBD2 matches 10 bases. J was trimmed by 6 bases and V by 0 bases; bases with no gene match: 5. CDR1 WSHSY and CDR2 SAAADI come from the germline V gene. The CDR3 consists of 16 residues. The chain's CDR3 is CASSESGPSGSNEQFF. The CDR3 region has the DNA TGCGCCAGCAGTGAGTCGGGGCCTAGCGGGAGCAATGAGCAGTTCTTC.